Listed here is a single TCR beta chain. The source of the sample is a study of CD8 T cells in Susac syndrome. Random hexamers were used to reverse transcribe an amount of roughly 0.45 to 1 ug RNA. An immunoSEQ multiplex PCR generated amplified TCR beta CDR3 products spanning 54 Vbeta and 13 Jbeta. TCRdb independently ran MiXCR on the immunoSEQ multiplex PCR reads; one entry per CDR3 protein. Counted here are some 150,000 distinct CDR3 sequences, nearly 97% occurring once; the ten biggest clones make up 0.15%. TCR beta from blood CD8+ and CD4+ T cells was sequenced. The CD8+ and CD4+ T cells were isolated magnetically using a negative isolation approach, whereas the TEMRA cells were enriched by FACS. There are 15 residues in the CDR3. V lost 7 bases, J lost 0 bases, and 15 bases lay in between. Germline CDR1 and CDR2: SQVTM and ANQGSEA.

This clonotype was obtained from a human donor with multiple sclerosis. The source material was CD8+ T cells from PBMCs. J is TRBJ2-2 and V is TRBV29-1; a possible D gene is TRBD1 (6 bases). The CDR3 is CSAAPTGANTGELFF. In nucleotides, the CDR3 is TGCAGCGCAGCACCGACAGGCGCGAACACCGGGGAGCTGTTTTTT.